Listed here is a single T cell receptor (beta chain). Antigen: not known. The sample is drawn from a study of shared clonotypes between healthy human individuals. The protocol was immunoSEQ multiplex PCR, while the TCRdb copy is restricted to in-frame clones and leaves out a portion. This sample has some 1.5 million clones; approximately 98% occur once, and the top ten carry approximately 0.44%. Overall study findings and caveats: Sharing of clonotypes among donors was expected to vary with sequencing depth.

Donors were healthy HIV-negative adults without recent acute infections or vaccinations. Investigators divided CD4+ cells into CD45RA+ naive and CD45RA-negative memory subsets. The germline gives CDR1 SGHRS, CDR2 YFSETQ. The CDR3 has 17 residues. V gave up 2 bases and J gave up 3 bases; unmatched junction bases: 12. This receptor was taken from a young man in good health. The chain couples TRBV5-1 to TRBJ2-7, with 9 bases fitting TRBD2. What was sequenced was naive CD4+ T cells sorted from blood. Subset indicated: CD45RA+ positively selected. In DNA, the CDR3 is TGCGCCAGCAGCTTAGGGACTAGCCCAACCTGGGGCTACGAGCAGTACTTC. Protein product: CASSLGTSPTWGYEQYF.